This TCR beta chain appears in the sequencing data of a study of monozygotic twins with inflammatory bowel disease (dated 2019 in TCRdb). The study in broad terms: The complete study included around 30 monozygotic twin pairs: 19 IBD-discordant Danish pairs and nine German pairs, of which four were IBD-concordant and five were IBD-discordant. Each individual had, on average, about 151 000 unique TCRalpha sequences and 181 000 unique TCRbeta sequences available for analysis. Within discordant pairs, disease-associated traits were sought mainly by comparing IBD patients with their genetically identical healthy co-twins. Findings and caveats that apply to the study as a whole: Differing immunosuppressive treatments among patients may have added background noise and inter-individual variability to the repertoires. The results gave no support for a single strong signal or clonotype linked to IBD. Concordant and discordant twins showed no difference in repertoire similarity, possibly because of limited statistical power. Compared with healthy twins, IBD patients had fewer clonotypes in common with other individuals, a difference most pronounced in patients showing signs of disease activity. Measured by the inverse Simpson index, TCRbeta repertoire diversity was lower in IBD patients than in their healthy co-twins. Distinction between different T cell subtypes could not be achieved in the analysis.

From each donor, a roughly 2.5 ml peripheral blood sample was collected into PAXgene tubes and kept at -80 degrees C. Total RNA was isolated from whole blood with the PAXgene blood miRNA kit on an automated QIAcube, without T cell sorting. Deep TCRalpha and TCRbeta repertoire profiling with unique molecular barcoding was performed on peripheral blood of monozygotic twin pairs concordant or discordant for inflammatory bowel disease. Smoking habits were recorded for all twin pairs, and each individual was classified as a current, former or never smoker. As regards this clonotype: Its target antigen remains unknown.

Libraries were constructed by 5' RACE. Each TCR library was prepared from roughly 3,800 ng of total RNA. For each sample, cDNA was synthesized in eight separate reactions using SMARTScribe reverse transcriptase. Unique molecular identifiers containing a 6-nucleotide sample barcode were introduced through template switching during cDNA synthesis. TCRalpha and TCRbeta cDNA was amplified by two nested PCRs of approximately 16 and 10 cycles, with bead purification after each PCR. Before amplification, the cDNA was both treated with uracil DNA-glycosylase and purified with the QIAquick PCR purification kit. The second PCR added Illumina TruSeq-compatible adapters along with sample-specific barcodes. TapeStation and Qubit were used to check library quality and concentration, and roughly 4.6 ng of each library was pooled. Sequencing of the pooled libraries was done on an Illumina HiSeq2500 single-index Rapid Run using custom sequencing primers and 2 x 100 bp reads. In the source study's methods: PCR and sequencing errors were corrected by UMI-based consensus assembly using MiGEC version 1.2.6. MiXCR version 2.1.1 handled V(D)J alignment, clonotype assembly and CDR3 extraction. Gene usage, clonotype sharing and MAIT/NKT TCR abundance were normalised by analysing the top 1000, 10 000 and 20 000 clonotypes per sample. Diversity was computed as the inverse Simpson index with the vegan R package after downsampling to 27 000 UMIs. Paired Mann-Whitney U tests were applied to discordant twin pairs, with Benjamini-Hochberg correction for multiple testing. TCRdb reprocessed the reads, and each CDR3 protein sequence is entered once, without DNA. The V and J calls follow TCRdb's processing rather than the paper's. The table kept for this sample lists approximately 400,000 distinct CDR3 sequences. The ten largest clones take up around 2.6% of the sample.

From cysteine to phenylalanine, the CDR3 is 13 amino acids long. There is no recorded DNA. Sequences SQVTM (CDR1) and ANQGSEA (CDR2) are obtained from the germline V gene. Input material: blood. The chain uses TRBV29-1 and TRBJ2-5; TCRdb lists TRBD1, though no DNA is available to test this call. This sequence was found in a human donor with ulcerative colitis or Crohn's disease, or a healthy co-twin of an affected twin (not recorded which). The CDR3 here reads CSGDTPTRETQYF.